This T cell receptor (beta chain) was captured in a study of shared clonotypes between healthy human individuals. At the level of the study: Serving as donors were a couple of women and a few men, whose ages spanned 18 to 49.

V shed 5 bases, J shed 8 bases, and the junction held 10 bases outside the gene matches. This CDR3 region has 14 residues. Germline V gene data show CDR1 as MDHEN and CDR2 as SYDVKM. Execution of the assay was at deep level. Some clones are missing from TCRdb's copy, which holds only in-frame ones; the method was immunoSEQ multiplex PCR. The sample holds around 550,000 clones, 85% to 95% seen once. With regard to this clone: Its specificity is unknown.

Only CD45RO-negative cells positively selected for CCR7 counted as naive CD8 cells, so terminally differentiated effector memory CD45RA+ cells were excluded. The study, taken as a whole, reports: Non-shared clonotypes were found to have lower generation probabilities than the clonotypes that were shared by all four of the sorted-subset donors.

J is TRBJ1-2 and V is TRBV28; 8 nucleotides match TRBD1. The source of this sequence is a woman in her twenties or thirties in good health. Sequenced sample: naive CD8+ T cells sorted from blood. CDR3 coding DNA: TGTGCCAGCAGTGGGCCGGGACAGGATGAGGGCTACACCTTC. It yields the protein CASSGPGQDEGYTF.